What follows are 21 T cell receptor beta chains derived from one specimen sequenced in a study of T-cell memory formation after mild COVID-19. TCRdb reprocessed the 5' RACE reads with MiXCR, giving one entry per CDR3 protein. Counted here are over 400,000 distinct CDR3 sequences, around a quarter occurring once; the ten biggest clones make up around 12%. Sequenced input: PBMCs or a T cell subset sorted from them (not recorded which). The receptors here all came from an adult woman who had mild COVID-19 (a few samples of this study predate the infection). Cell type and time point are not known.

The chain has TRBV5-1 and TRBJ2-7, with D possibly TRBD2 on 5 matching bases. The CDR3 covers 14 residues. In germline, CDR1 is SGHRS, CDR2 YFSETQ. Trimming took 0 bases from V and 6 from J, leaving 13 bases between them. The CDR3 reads CASSLAPGNSEQYF. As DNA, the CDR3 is TGCGCCAGCAGCTTGGCGCCGGGAAACAGCGAGCAGTACTTC.

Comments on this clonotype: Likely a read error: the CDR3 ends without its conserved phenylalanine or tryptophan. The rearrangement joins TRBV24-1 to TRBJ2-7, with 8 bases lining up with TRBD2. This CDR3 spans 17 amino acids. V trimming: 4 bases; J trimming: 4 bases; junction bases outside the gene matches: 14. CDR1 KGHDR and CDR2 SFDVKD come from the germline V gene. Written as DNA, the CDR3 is TGTGCCACCAGTGAATCGACGGGAGGGCCAAGGGGATACGAGCAGTACCTC. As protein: CATSESTGGPRGYEQYL.

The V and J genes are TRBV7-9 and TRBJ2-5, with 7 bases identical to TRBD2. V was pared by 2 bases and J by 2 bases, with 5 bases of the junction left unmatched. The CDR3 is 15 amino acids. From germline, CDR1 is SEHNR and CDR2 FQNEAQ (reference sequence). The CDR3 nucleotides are TGTGCCAGCAGCTTATCGGGAGCGGGGCAAGAGACCCAGTACTTC. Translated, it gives CASSLSGAGQETQYF.

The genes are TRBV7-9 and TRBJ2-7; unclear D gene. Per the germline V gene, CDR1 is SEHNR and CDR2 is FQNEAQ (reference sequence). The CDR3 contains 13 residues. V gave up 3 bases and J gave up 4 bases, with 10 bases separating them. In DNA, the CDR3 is TGTGCCAGCAGCTTGGACCCTGAGTACGAGCAGTACTTC. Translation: CASSLDPEYEQYF.

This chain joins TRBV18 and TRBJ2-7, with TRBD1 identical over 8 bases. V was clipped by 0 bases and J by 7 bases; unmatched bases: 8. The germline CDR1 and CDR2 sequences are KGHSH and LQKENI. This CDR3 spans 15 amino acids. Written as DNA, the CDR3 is TGTGCCAGCTCACCACCGGGGACAGGTCGAGGAGAGCAGTACTTC. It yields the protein CASSPPGTGRGEQYF.

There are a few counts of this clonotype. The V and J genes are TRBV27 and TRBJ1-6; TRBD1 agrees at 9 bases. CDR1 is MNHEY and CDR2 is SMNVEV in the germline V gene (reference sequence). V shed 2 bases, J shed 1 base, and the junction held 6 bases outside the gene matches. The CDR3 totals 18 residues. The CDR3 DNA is TGTGCCAGCAGTTTAAGGCACGGGACAGGGTCCTATAATTCACCCCTCCACTTT. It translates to CASSLRHGTGSYNSPLHF.

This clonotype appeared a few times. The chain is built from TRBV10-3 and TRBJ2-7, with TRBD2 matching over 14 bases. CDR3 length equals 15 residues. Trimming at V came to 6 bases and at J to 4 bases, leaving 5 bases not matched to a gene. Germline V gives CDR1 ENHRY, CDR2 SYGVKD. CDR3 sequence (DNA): TGTGCCATCAGGGGACTAGCGGGAGCAACGTACGAGCAGTACTTC. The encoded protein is CAIRGLAGATYEQYF.

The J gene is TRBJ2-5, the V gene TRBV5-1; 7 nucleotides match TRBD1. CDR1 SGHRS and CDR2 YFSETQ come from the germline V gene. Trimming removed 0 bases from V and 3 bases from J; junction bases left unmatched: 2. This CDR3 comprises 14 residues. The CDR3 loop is CASSLGQGEETQYF. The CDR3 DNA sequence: TGCGCCAGCAGCTTGGGACAGGGAGAAGAGACCCAGTACTTC.

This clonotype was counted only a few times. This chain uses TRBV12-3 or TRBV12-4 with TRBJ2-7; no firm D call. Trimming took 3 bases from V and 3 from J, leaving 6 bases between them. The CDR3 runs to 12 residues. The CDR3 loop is CASSLVHYEQYF. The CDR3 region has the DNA TGTGCCAGCAGTTTGGTGCACTACGAGCAGTACTTC.

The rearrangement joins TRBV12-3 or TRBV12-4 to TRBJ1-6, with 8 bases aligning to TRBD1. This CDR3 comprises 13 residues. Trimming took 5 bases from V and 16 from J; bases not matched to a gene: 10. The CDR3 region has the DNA TGTGCCAGCAGTCCCCGACAGGGGTCCGGACTCCACTTT. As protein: CASSPRQGSGLHF.

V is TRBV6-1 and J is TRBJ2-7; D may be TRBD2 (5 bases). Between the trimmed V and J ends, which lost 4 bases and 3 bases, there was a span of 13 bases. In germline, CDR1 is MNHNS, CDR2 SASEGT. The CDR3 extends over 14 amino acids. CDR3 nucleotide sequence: TGTGCCAGCAGTGGCGGGTCCAGCCACTACGAGCAGTACTTC. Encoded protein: CASSGGSSHYEQYF.

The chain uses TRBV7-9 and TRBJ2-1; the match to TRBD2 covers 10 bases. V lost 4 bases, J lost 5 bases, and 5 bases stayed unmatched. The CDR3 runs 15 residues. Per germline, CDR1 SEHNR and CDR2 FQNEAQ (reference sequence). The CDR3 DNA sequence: TGTGCCAGCAGCTCCTCCCTAGCGGGAGACAATGAGCAGTTCTTC. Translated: CASSSSLAGDNEQFF. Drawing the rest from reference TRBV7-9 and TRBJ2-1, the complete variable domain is DTGVSQNPRHKITKRGQNVTFRCDPISEHNRLYWYRQTLGQGPEFLTYFQNEAQLEKSRLLSDRFSAERPKGSFSTLEIQRTEQGDSAMYLCASSSSLAGDNEQFFGPGTRLTVL.

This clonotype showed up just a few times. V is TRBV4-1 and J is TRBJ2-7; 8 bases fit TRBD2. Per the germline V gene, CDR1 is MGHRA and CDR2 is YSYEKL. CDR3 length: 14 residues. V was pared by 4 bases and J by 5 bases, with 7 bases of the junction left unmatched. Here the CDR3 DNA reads TGCGCCAGCAGCCTAAGACTAGCGTTCGACGAGCAGTACTTC. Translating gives CASSLRLAFDEQYF.

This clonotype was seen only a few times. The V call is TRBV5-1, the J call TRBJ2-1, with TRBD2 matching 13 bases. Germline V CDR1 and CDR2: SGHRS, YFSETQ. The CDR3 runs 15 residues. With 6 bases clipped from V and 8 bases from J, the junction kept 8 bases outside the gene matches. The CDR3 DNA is TGCGCCAGCACCTCTGGCGGACTAGCGGGGGATGAGCAGTTCTTC. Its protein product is CASTSGGLAGDEQFF.

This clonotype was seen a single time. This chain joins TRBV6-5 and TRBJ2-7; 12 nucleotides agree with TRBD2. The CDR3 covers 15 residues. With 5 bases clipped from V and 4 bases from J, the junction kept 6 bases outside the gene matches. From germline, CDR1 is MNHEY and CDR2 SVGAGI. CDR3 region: CASSASSGRVYEQYF. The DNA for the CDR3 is TGTGCCAGCAGTGCCTCTAGCGGGAGGGTATACGAGCAGTACTTC.

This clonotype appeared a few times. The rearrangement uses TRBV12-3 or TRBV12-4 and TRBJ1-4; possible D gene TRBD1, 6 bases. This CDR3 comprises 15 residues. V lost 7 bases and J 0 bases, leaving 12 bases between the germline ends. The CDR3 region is CASTPEGATNEKLFF. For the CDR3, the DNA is TGTGCCAGCACCCCGGAGGGGGCAACTAATGAAAAACTGTTTTTT.

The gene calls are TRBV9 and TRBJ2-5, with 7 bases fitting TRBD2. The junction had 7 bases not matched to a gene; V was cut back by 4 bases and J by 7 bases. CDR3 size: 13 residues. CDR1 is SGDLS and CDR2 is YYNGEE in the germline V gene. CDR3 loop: CASSSRLAGTQYF. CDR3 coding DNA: TGTGCCAGCAGCTCCCGACTAGCAGGGACCCAGTACTTC.

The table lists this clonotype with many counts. The CDR3 loop is CASSRYSPVAGNTIYF. The CDR3 DNA follows: TGCGCCAGCAGCCGCTACTCGCCTGTCGCGGGAAACACCATATATTTT. This chain uses TRBV5-1 with TRBJ1-3; D remains unclear. Germline lookup yields CDR1 SGHRS and CDR2 YFSETQ. V was clipped by 4 bases and J by 4 bases, with 18 bases between them. This CDR3 has 16 amino acids.

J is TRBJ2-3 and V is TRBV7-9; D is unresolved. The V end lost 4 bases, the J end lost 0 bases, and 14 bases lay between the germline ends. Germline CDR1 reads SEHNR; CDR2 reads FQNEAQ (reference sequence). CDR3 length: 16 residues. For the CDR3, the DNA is TGTGCCAGCAGCTCTATAGGTGCTGTGAGCACAGATACGCAGTATTTT. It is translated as CASSSIGAVSTDTQYF.

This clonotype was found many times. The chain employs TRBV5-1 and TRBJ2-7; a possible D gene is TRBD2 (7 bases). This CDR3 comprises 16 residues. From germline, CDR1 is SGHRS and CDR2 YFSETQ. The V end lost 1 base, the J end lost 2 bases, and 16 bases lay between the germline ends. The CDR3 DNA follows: TGCGCCAGCAGCTTGTTGACGGGGGGCCTTACCTACGAGCAGTACTTC. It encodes CASSLLTGGLTYEQYF.

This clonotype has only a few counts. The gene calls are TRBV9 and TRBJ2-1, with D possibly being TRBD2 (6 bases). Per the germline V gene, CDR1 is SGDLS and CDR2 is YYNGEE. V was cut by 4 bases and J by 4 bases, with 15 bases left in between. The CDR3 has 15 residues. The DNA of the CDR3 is TGTGCCAGCAGCCGTCGGGGACTTAGTTACAATGAGCAGTTCTTC. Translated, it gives CASSRRGLSYNEQFF.